Below, one T cell receptor beta chain is given with its context. Germline V gene sequence: CDR1 LNHNV, CDR2 YYDKDF (reference sequence). This CDR3 is 14 amino acids long. Germline trimming cut 8 bases from V and 1 base from J; bases unmatched to any gene: 7. This sample is part of a study of CD8 T cells in Susac syndrome. RNA in amounts of roughly 0.5 to 1 ug was reverse transcribed with random hexamers. Each CDR3 protein gets one entry after TCRdb re-called the immunoSEQ multiplex PCR reads with MiXCR. The data contain 140,000 to 150,000 distinct CDR3 sequences, roughly 95% of them singletons. This clonotype was sampled from a human donor in good health. The rearrangement uses TRBV15 and TRBJ2-7; 8 nucleotides agree with TRBD2. Sample: CD4+ T cells from PBMCs. CDR3 bases: TGTGCCACCGGGATCGCGGGAGGTTCCTACGAGCAGTACTTC. Amino acids: CATGIAGGSYEQYF.